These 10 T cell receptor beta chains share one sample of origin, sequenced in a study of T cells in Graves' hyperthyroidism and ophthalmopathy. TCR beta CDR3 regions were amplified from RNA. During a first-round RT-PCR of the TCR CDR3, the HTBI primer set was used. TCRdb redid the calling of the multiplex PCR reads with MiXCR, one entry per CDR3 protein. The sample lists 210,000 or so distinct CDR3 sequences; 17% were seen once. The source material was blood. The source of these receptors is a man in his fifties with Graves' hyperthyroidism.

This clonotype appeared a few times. The CDR3 protein is CASSEFPPYYSNQPQHF. The CDR3 coding sequence is TGTGCCAGCAGTGAATTCCCGCCATATTATAGCAATCAGCCCCAGCATTTT. The chain has TRBV6-1 and TRBJ1-5; D uncertain. This CDR3 spans 17 amino acids. The V and J ends lost 2 bases and 0 bases respectively, with 14 bases between them. Germline CDR1 reads MNHNS; CDR2 reads SASEGT.

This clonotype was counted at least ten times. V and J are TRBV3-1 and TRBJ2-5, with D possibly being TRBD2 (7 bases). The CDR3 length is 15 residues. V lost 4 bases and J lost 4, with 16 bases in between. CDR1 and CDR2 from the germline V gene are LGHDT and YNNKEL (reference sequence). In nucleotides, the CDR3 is TGTGCCAGCAGCCGACTCCACAGGGAGGGAGAGACCCAGTACTTC. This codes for CASSRLHREGETQYF.

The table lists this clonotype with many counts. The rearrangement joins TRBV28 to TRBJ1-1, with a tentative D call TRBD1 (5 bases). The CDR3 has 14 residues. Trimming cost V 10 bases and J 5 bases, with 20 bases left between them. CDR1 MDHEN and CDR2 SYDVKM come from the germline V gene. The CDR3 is CATLPWGERTEAFF. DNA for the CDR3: TGTGCCACCCTCCCGTGGGGGGAGCGTACTGAAGCTTTCTTT.

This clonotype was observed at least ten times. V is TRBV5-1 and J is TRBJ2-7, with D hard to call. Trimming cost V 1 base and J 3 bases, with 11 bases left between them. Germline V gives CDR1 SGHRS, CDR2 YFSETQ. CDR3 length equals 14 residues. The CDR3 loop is CASSLNGLDYEQYF. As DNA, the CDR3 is TGCGCCAGCAGCTTGAACGGGCTAGACTACGAGCAGTACTTC.

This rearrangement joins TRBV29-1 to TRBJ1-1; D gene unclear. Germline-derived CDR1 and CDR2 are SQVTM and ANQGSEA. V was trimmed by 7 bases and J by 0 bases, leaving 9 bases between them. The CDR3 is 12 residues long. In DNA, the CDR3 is TGCAGCGCCGGAAACGTGAACACTGAAGCTTTCTTT. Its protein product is CSAGNVNTEAFF.

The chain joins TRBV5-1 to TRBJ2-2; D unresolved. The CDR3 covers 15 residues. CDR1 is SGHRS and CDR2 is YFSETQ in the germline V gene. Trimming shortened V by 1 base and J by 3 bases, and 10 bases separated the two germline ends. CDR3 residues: CASSLLRVDTGELFF. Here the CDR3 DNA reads TGCGCCAGCAGCTTGTTAAGGGTGGACACCGGGGAGCTGTTTTTT.

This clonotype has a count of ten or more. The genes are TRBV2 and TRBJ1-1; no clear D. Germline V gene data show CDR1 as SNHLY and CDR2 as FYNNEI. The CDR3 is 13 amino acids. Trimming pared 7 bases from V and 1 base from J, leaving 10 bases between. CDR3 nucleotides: TGTGCCAGCACTCTGGCGGAGAACACTGAAGCTTTCTTT. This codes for CASTLAENTEAFF. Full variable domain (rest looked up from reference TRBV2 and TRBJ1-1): EPEVTQTPSHQVTQMGQEVILRCVPISNHLYFYWYRQILGQKVEFLVSFYNNEISEKSEIFDDQFSVERPDGSNFTLKIRSTKLEDSAMYFCASTLAENTEAFFGQGTRLTVV.

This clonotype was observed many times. The CDR3: CASSFGALEQFF. The CDR3 DNA reads TGTGCCAGCAGCTTCGGAGCGTTAGAGCAGTTCTTC. The J gene is TRBJ2-1, the V gene TRBV7-9, with D uncertain. V was shortened by 3 bases and J by 10 bases, with 10 bases between the two germline ends. Per germline, CDR1 SEHNR and CDR2 FQNEAQ (reference sequence). This CDR3 has 12 amino acids.

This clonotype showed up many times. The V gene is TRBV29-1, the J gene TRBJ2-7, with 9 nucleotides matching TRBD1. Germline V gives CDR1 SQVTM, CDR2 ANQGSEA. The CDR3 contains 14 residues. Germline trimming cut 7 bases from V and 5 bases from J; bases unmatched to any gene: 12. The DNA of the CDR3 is TGCAGCGCAAAAAGGGGGACAGGGAACAACGAGCAGTACTTC. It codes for CSAKRGTGNNEQYF.

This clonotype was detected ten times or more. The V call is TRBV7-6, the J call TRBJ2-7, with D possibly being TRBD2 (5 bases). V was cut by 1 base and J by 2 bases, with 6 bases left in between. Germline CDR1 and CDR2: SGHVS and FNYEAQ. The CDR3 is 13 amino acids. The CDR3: CASSLGRTYEQYF. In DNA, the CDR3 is TGTGCCAGCAGCTTAGGGAGGACCTACGAGCAGTACTTC.